Sequencing of this T cell receptor (beta chain) was carried out in a study of shared clonotypes between healthy human individuals. This clone was found once. The CDR3 is 11 amino acids. V dropped 7 bases and J dropped 2 bases, with 9 bases sitting between them. CDR1 is DFQATT, CDR2 SNEGSKA, per germline (reference sequence). Under the authors' procedure: Junction-only immunoSEQ data arrived without quality scores, meaning filtering differed. Clones were sequenced by immunoSEQ multiplex PCR, and TCRdb holds only the in-frame ones, with some missing. V, J and clone size are taken as reported in that table, and D and trimming were inferred from the DNA itself. This table has about 670,000 clones, 72% appearing once.

The sequence was obtained from a woman aged 30 to 39 in good health. Input material: memory CD4+ T cells sorted from blood. As to subset: CD45RA-negative fraction. The V call is TRBV20-1, the J call TRBJ2-7; weak D call: TRBD2 (6 bases). CDR3 sequence (DNA): TGCAGTGTACCGGGAGCCTACGAGCAGTACTTC. Translation gives CSVPGAYEQYF.